The entry below gives a single TCR beta chain sequence along with its context. Original analysis: Estimated nucleated cell counts came from reference gene primer amplification. Generated by immunoSEQ multiplex PCR, the TCRdb table keeps only in-frame clones and is missing some. D and trimming come from the DNA, and the V and J calls and clone size come from that table. The sample records roughly 320,000 clones, almost 85% being singletons. The sample comes from a study of blood T cell repertoires in COVID-19. V was shortened by 2 bases and J by 8 bases, with 24 bases between the two germline ends. CDR1 is MGHDK, CDR2 SYGVNS, per germline. This CDR3 spans 17 amino acids.

The chain is built from TRBV25-1 and TRBJ1-1; D is undetermined. This receptor was taken from a human donor in a cohort sampled during active COVID-19. The sequencing input was peripheral blood. The CDR3 sequence: CASSEVRTVTLPSEAFF. As DNA, the CDR3 is TGTGCCAGCAGTGAAGTTCGGACTGTTACTCTCCCATCCGAAGCTTTCTTT.